The text below deals with one T cell receptor (beta chain). Its target is unknown. The sample is drawn from a study of T cells in localized non-small cell lung cancer. Study-level results: The highest T cell clonality was in uninvolved adjacent lung, above tumor. Multi-region tumor sequencing was not done, so intratumor heterogeneity could not be excluded. Higher T cell density in the blood was associated with longer overall survival, whereas higher adjacent-lung clonality associated with shorter survival. Median approximately 58 top-100 tumor clones were shared with paired adjacent lung.

Using immunoSEQ multiplex PCR, the repertoire was profiled, and TCRdb retains in-frame clones only, with some absent. The sample has 11,000 to 15,000 clones; 84% are singletons. CDR3 size: 13 residues. In germline, CDR1 is SEHNR, CDR2 FQNEAQ (reference sequence). Between the trimmed V and J ends, which lost 4 bases and 3 bases, there was a span of 9 bases. The sequence was collected from a female donor of 60 years or more with stage I squamous cell lung carcinoma. The rearrangement links TRBV7-9 to TRBJ1-2; no reliable D call. The specimen was peripheral blood, collected before any cancer treatment. The CDR3 reads CASSYDIDYGYTF. CDR3 nucleotide sequence: TGTGCCAGCAGCTACGACATTGACTATGGCTACACCTTC.